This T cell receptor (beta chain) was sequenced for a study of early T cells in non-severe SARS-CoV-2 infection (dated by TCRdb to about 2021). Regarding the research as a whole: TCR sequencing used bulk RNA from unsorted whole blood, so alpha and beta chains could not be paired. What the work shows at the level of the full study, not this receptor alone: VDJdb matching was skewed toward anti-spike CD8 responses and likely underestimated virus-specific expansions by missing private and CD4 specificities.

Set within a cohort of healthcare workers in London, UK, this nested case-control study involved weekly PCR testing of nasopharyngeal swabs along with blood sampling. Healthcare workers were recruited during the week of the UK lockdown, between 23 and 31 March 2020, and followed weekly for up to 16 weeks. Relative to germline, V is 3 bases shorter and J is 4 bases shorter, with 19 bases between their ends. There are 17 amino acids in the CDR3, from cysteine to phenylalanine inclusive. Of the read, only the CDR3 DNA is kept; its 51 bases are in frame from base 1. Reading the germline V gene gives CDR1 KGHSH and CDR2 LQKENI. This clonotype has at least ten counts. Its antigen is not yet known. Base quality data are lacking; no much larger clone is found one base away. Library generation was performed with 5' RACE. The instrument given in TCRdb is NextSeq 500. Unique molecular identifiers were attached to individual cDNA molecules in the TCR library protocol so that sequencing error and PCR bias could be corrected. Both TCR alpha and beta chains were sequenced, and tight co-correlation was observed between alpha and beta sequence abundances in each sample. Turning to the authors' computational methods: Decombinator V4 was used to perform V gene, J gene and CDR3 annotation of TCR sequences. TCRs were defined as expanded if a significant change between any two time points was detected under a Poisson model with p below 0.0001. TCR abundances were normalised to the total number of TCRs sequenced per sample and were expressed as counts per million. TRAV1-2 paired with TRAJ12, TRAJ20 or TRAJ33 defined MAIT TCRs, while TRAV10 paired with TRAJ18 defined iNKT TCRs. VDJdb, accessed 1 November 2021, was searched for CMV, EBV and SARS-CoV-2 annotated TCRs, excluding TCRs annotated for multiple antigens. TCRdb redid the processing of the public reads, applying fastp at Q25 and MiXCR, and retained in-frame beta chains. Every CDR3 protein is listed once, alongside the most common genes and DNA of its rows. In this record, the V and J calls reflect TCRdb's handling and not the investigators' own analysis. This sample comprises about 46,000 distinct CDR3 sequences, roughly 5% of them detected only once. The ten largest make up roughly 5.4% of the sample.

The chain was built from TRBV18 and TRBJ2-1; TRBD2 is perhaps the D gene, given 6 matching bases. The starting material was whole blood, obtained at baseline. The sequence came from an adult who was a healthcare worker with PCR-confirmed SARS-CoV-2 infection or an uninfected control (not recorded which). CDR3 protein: CASSPDVGGILYNEQFF. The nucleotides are TGTGCCAGCTCACCTGACGTCGGCGGGATACTGTACAATGAGCAGTTCTTC.